In its sample, the clone carrying this TCR beta chain was seen many times. Its antigen is not known. Researchers amplified the TCR beta CDR3 regions from RNA transcripts. RT-PCR in the first round (using the HTBI primer set) targeted the TCR CDR3. Each CDR3 protein gets one entry after TCRdb re-called the multiplex PCR reads with MiXCR. The sample comprises fewer than 700,000 distinct CDR3 sequences, around 15% of which are singletons, and 3.8% rests with the top ten. Reasons for excluding patients were uncontrolled infection, other autoimmune disease, pregnancy or lactation. The diagnoses drew upon clinical symptoms, serum thyroxine and TRAb, thyroid ultrasound and orbital computed tomography. The PBMCs studied were ones that came from 10 ml fresh peripheral blood. CDR1 and CDR2 (germline): SGHRS, YFSETQ. V dropped 3 bases and J dropped 5; count of bases not matched to a gene: 5. The CDR3 loop spans 15 amino acids.

The sample comes from a study of T cells in Graves' hyperthyroidism and ophthalmopathy. Study conclusions and caveats: In blood, most of the thyroid clonotypes expanded above 0.001 were also present.

This rearrangement joins TRBV5-1 to TRBJ1-4; 9 nucleotides match TRBD1. The sample comprised blood. This sequence originates from a woman in her twenties or thirties with Graves' hyperthyroidism. CDR3 region: CASSSRTGENEKLFF. In DNA, the CDR3 is TGCGCCAGCAGCTCGAGGACAGGGGAGAATGAAAAACTGTTTTTT.